One T cell receptor beta chain is described in this entry. Its antigen is still unknown. TCRdb's table, derived via immunoSEQ multiplex PCR, lists solely in-frame clones and lacks some. The repertoire has some 34,000 clones, approximately 82% of them found once; the top ten carry roughly 7.1%. The data were obtained in a study of STAT5B mutations in CD4+ large granular lymphocyte leukemia. Regarding the study as a whole: 8/27 top patient clones versus 2/35 control clones were TRBV06-family.

The V gene lost 2 bases and the J gene lost 1 base, with 6 bases spanning the gap. Germline lookup yields CDR1 SGHRS and CDR2 YFSETQ. The CDR3 totals 13 residues. The chain links TRBV5-1 to TRBJ1-2; the D is unclear. Input material: CD4+ T cells from blood buffy coats. The sequence derives from a human donor in good health. The CDR3 nucleotides are TGCGCCAGCAGCTTTGGGAGTAACTATGGCTACACCTTC. Its translation is CASSFGSNYGYTF.